The T cell receptor beta chain described here comes from a study of shared clonotypes between healthy human individuals. Template amounts of about 270 ng DNA, 30,000 or so T cell genomes, were employed in unsorted PBMC replicate PCRs. The repertoire was sequenced with immunoSEQ multiplex PCR; TCRdb's copy has only in-frame clones and lacks some. The data show more than 450,000 clones, around 79% seen once. Deletions cut 5 bases from V and 2 bases from J, with 11 bases between. Germline V gene lookup returns CDR1 SGHVS and CDR2 FNYEAQ. The CDR3 loop spans 14 amino acids. The V call is TRBV7-6, the J call TRBJ2-3; D is perhaps TRBD2 (5 bases). The TCR sequence derives from a woman aged 40 to 55 in good health. Some clones in this sample may be carry-over from other donors' samples. Specimen: PBMCs. The CDR3 nucleotides are TGTGCCAGCAGCCGCGACTACTCCACAGATACGCAGTATTTT. It translates to CASSRDYSTDTQYF.